Below, 25 T cell receptor beta chains from the same sample are listed, as sequenced in a study of shared clonotypes between healthy human individuals. Some clones are missing from TCRdb's copy, which holds only in-frame ones; the method was immunoSEQ multiplex PCR. The sample lists around 1 million clones; about 80% were seen once. The specimen was memory CD4+ T cells sorted from blood. Subset specified: CD45RA-negative fraction. The receptors come from a man between 18 and 29 years old in good health.

A word on this clone: This same CDR3 is encoded by further DNA sequences in the sample. J is TRBJ1-1 and V is TRBV2; the D gene is possibly TRBD1 (6 bases). This CDR3 has 13 residues. V shed 6 bases and J shed 1 base, with 9 bases lying between them. Germline V lookup: CDR1 SNHLY, CDR2 FYNNEI. In DNA form, the CDR3 reads TGTGCCAGCAGCGGACAGCCGAACACTGAAGCTTTCTTT. It translates to CASSGQPNTEAFF.

The chain carries TRBV4-1 and TRBJ1-3, with D possibly matching TRBD1 (6 bases). The CDR3 has 14 residues. The V gene's germline CDR1 is MGHRA and CDR2 YSYEKL. Trimming left V 1 base short and J 8 bases short, with 12 bases between. CDR3 DNA: TGCGCCAGCAGCCAAGTTTCCCACAGGGACACCATATATTTT. This encodes CASSQVSHRDTIYF.

This rearrangement joins TRBV5-1 to TRBJ2-4, with TRBD2 matching over 13 bases. This CDR3 is 16 amino acids long. Germline V gives CDR1 SGHRS, CDR2 YFSETQ. The V and J ends lost 0 bases and 5 bases, in that order; junction bases with no gene match: 2. The CDR3 loop is CASSLDGLAGENIQYF. CDR3 sequence (DNA): TGCGCCAGCAGCTTGGATGGACTAGCGGGAGAAAACATTCAGTACTTC. Combining the CDR3 with reference TRBV5-1 and TRBJ2-4 gives the whole variable domain KAGVTQTPRYLIKTRGQQVTLSCSPISGHRSVSWYQQTPGQGLQFLFEYFSETQRNKGNFPGRFSGRQFSNSRSEMNVSTLELGDSALYLCASSLDGLAGENIQYFGAGTRLSVL.

This sequence joins TRBV5-5 and TRBJ1-5, with D hard to call. Germline-derived CDR1 and CDR2 are SGHKS and YYEKEE (reference sequence). V was trimmed by 1 base and J by 5 bases, leaving 10 bases between them. CDR3 length equals 14 residues. CDR3 region: CASSLTTGHQPQHF. The CDR3 bases are TGTGCCAGCAGCTTGACTACGGGTCATCAGCCCCAGCATTTT. Drawing the rest from reference TRBV5-5 and TRBJ1-5, the complete variable domain is DAGVTQSPTHLIKTRGQQVTLRCSPISGHKSVSWYQQVLGQGPQFIFQYYEKEERGRGNFPDRFSARQFPNYSSELNVNALLLGDSALYLCASSLTTGHQPQHFGDGTRLSIL.

The chain joins TRBV9 to TRBJ2-5; no reliable D call. Germline V lookup: CDR1 SGDLS, CDR2 YYNGEE. This CDR3 spans 16 amino acids. V was shortened by 3 bases and J by 2 bases, with 17 bases between the two germline ends. CDR3 DNA sequence: TGTGCCAGCAGCGAGTCGGTCTACAGCCCTCAAGAGACCCAGTACTTC. This gives the protein CASSESVYSPQETQYF.

V is TRBV7-2 and J is TRBJ2-1; D is unclear. Germline CDR1 is SGHTA and CDR2 is FQGNSA. Trimming stripped 1 base from V and 12 bases from J, with 7 bases between. The CDR3 is 11 amino acids. The CDR3 sequence is CASSLGLVQFF. CDR3 DNA sequence: TGTGCCAGCAGCTTAGGGCTCGTGCAGTTCTTC.

J is TRBJ2-7 and V is TRBV5-1; 10 nucleotides align to TRBD2. The V segment lost 4 bases and the J segment 2 bases; nucleotides outside the gene matches: 9. The CDR3 runs to 16 residues. The germline V gene encodes CDR1 SGHRS and CDR2 YFSETQ. The CDR3 DNA sequence: TGCGCCAGCAGCCTCACCGGCAGCGGGGGGGCCTACGAGCAGTACTTC. Protein product: CASSLTGSGGAYEQYF.

The rearrangement links TRBV25-1 to TRBJ1-4, with unresolved D. V shed 7 bases and J shed 7 bases, with 13 bases lying between them. The germline gives CDR1 MGHDK, CDR2 SYGVNS. There are 13 residues in the CDR3. CDR3 residues: CASTHLEGEKLFF. The CDR3 DNA follows: TGTGCCAGCACACACCTAGAAGGTGAAAAACTGTTTTTT. Variable domain in full (rest from reference TRBV25-1 and TRBJ1-4): EADIYQTPRYLVIGTGKKITLECSQTMGHDKMYWYQQDPGMELHLIHYSYGVNSTEKGDLSSESTVSRIRTEHFPLTLESARPSHTSQYLCASTHLEGEKLFFGSGTQLSVL.

The chain has TRBV30 and TRBJ2-6, with 7 bases that match TRBD1. This CDR3 is 11 amino acids long. Germline V CDR1 and CDR2: GTSNPN, SVGIG (reference sequence). The V gene end was trimmed by 3 bases and the J gene end by 12 bases; junction bases not matched to a gene: 2. CDR3 sequence (DNA): TGTGCCTGGAGAACAGGGGTCGTCCTGACTTTC. Amino acids: CAWRTGVVLTF.

With regard to this clone: The sample has other DNA sequences that encode this CDR3 too. The rearrangement joins TRBV6-5 to TRBJ2-2; TRBD1 is a possible D gene (7 bases). V was clipped by 6 bases and J by 4 bases, with 15 bases between them. Germline V gene data show CDR1 as MNHEY and CDR2 as SVGAGI. This CDR3 comprises 15 residues. CDR3 loop: CASRRQGGGTGELFF. CDR3 DNA: TGTGCCAGCAGGAGACAGGGAGGCGGCACCGGGGAGCTGTTTTTT.

The chain uses TRBV4-1 and TRBJ2-5; D gene uncertain. Germline CDR1 reads MGHRA; CDR2 reads YSYEKL. Trimming took 3 bases from V and 4 from J, leaving 18 bases between them. The CDR3 is 16 amino acids. CDR3 nucleotide sequence: TGCGCCAGCAGCCACCCCGGAGCCTCCTCCGGAGAGACCCAGTACTTC. Encoded protein: CASSHPGASSGETQYF.

This chain links TRBV5-1 with TRBJ2-7; possibly TRBD1 or TRBD2 for D (5 bases each). V was trimmed by 4 bases and J by 3 bases, leaving 17 bases between them. CDR1 and CDR2 (germline): SGHRS, YFSETQ. This CDR3 has 15 amino acids. The CDR3 sequence is CASSRGEWQGYEQYF. For the CDR3, the DNA is TGCGCCAGCAGCAGGGGAGAGTGGCAGGGCTACGAGCAGTACTTC. The full variable domain, its missing parts supplied by reference TRBV5-1 and TRBJ2-7, is KAGVTQTPRYLIKTRGQQVTLSCSPISGHRSVSWYQQTPGQGLQFLFEYFSETQRNKGNFPGRFSGRQFSNSRSEMNVSTLELGDSALYLCASSRGEWQGYEQYFGPGTRLTVT.

In this sample, this clone turned up a few times. The rearrangement links TRBV10-2 to TRBJ1-6, with a possible D match to TRBD1 (6 bases). The CDR3 covers 15 residues. V was shortened by 3 bases and J by 2 bases, with 8 bases between the two germline ends. The germline CDR1 and CDR2 sequences are WSHSY and SAAADI. This chain's CDR3 is CASSDRGPYNSPLHF. The CDR3 nucleotides read TGCGCCAGCAGTGACAGGGGACCCTATAATTCACCCCTCCACTTT.

The chain recombines TRBV30 with TRBJ2-3; TRBD1 matches at 8 bases. This CDR3 region has 15 residues. After removal of 7 bases from V and 2 bases from J, the junction contained 11 bases not matched to a gene. Germline assignment: CDR1 GTSNPN and CDR2 SVGIG (reference sequence). CDR3 amino acids: CASNRQGLSTDTQYF. The CDR3 DNA is TGTGCCTCTAATCGACAGGGGTTATCCACAGATACGCAGTATTTT.

The V call is TRBV29-1, the J call TRBJ1-3; D perhaps matches TRBD1 (6 bases). Germline V gives CDR1 SQVTM, CDR2 ANQGSEA. This CDR3 spans 14 amino acids. V was trimmed by 1 base and J by 0 bases, leaving 7 bases between them. The CDR3 reads CSVEVDSSGNTIYF. CDR3 coding DNA: TGCAGCGTTGAAGTGGACAGCTCTGGAAACACCATATATTTT. Together with reference TRBV29-1 and TRBJ1-3, the CDR3 gives the full variable domain: SAVISQKPSRDICQRGTSLTIQCQVDSQVTMMFWYRQQPGQSLTLIATANQGSEATYESGFVIDKFPISRPNLTFSTLTVSNMSPEDSSIYLCSVEVDSSGNTIYFGEGSWLTVV.

As DNA, the CDR3 is TGTGCCAGCACTCTCAGATTTTCGGCGGGAGGCAATGAGCAGTTCTTC. Residues: CASTLRFSAGGNEQFF. The chain carries TRBV27 and TRBJ2-1, with 8 nucleotides matching TRBD2. The V gene's germline CDR1 is MNHEY and CDR2 SMNVEV (reference sequence). Trimming cost V 7 bases and J 6 bases; bases outside gene matches: 14. The CDR3 extends over 16 amino acids.

The chain joins TRBV6-1 to TRBJ2-7, with TRBD1 matching over 8 bases. In germline, CDR1 is MNHNS, CDR2 SASEGT. The ends lost 10 bases at V and 5 bases at J; junction bases unmatched: 10. This CDR3 comprises 13 residues. The CDR3 is CAMRRTGTDEQYF. CDR3 DNA: TGTGCCATGCGGAGGACAGGGACCGACGAGCAGTACTTC.

This sequence joins TRBV6-6 and TRBJ2-3, with 9 bases identical to TRBD1. Germline CDR1 MNHNY, CDR2 SVGAGI (reference sequence). Trimming at V came to 4 bases and at J to 0 bases, leaving 2 bases not matched to a gene. This CDR3 spans 15 amino acids. Here the CDR3 reads CASSFGTGSTDTQYF. Written as DNA, the CDR3 is TGTGCCAGCAGTTTCGGGACAGGGAGCACAGATACGCAGTATTTT.

This clone occurred a few times. V and J are TRBV14 and TRBJ1-1; D is possibly TRBD1 (5 bases). Per germline, CDR1 SGHDN and CDR2 FVKESK. V shed 0 bases and J shed 4 bases, with 12 bases lying between them. CDR3 size: 15 residues. The CDR3 DNA is TGTGCCAGCAGCCAAGATCTCCAGGGAATCACTGAAGCTTTCTTT. As protein: CASSQDLQGITEAFF.

The J gene is TRBJ1-2, the V gene TRBV10-3; no reliable D call. This CDR3 contains 14 residues. With 0 bases removed from V and 8 bases from J, the gap between germline ends came to 13 bases. Germline CDR1 reads ENHRY; CDR2 reads SYGVKD. The CDR3 loop is CAISESGQLEGYTF. In DNA, the CDR3 is TGTGCCATCAGTGAGTCGGGCCAGCTTGAAGGCTACACCTTC.

The V call is TRBV28, the J call TRBJ1-2; D possibly corresponds to TRBD1 (6 bases). The CDR3 is made up of 15 amino acids. V lost 2 bases and J 4 bases, leaving 14 bases between the germline ends. In germline, CDR1 is MDHEN, CDR2 SYDVKM. The CDR3 protein is CASSLGGASSYGYTF. In nucleotides, the CDR3 is TGTGCCAGCAGTTTAGGGGGGGCCTCTAGCTATGGCTACACCTTC.

The chain is built from TRBV5-8 and TRBJ1-6; unclear D gene. Trimming cost V 0 bases and J 5 bases, with 6 bases left between them. Per the germline V gene, CDR1 is SGHTS and CDR2 is YDEGEE. There are 14 residues in the CDR3. The CDR3 region is CASSLGQNNSPLHF. In nucleotides, the CDR3 is TGTGCCAGCAGCTTGGGGCAGAATAATTCACCCCTCCACTTT. Full variable domain (rest looked up from reference TRBV5-8 and TRBJ1-6): EAGVTQSPTHLIKTRGQQATLRCSPISGHTSVYWYQQALGLGLQFLLWYDEGEERNRGNFPPRFSGRQFPNYSSELNVNALELEDSALYLCASSLGQNNSPLHFGNGTRLTVT.

The gene calls are TRBV5-1 and TRBJ2-1; D call uncertain. Between the trimmed V and J ends, which lost 0 bases and 5 bases, there was a span of 9 bases. Germline CDR1 is SGHRS and CDR2 is YFSETQ. The CDR3 is 14 amino acids. Written as DNA, the CDR3 is TGCGCCAGCAGCTTGGCCTCAGCTCACAATGAGCAGTTCTTC. Protein product: CASSLASAHNEQFF.

This clone was detected a few times. The chain combines TRBV6-1 with TRBJ1-5; 9 nucleotides align to TRBD1. Unmatched junction bases numbered 4, after V lost 4 bases and J lost 6 bases. Germline assignment: CDR1 MNHNS and CDR2 SASEGT. The CDR3 totals 14 residues. The DNA for the CDR3 is TGTGCCAGCAGTGGGGGGACAGGGAGTCAGCCCCAGCATTTT. Translation gives CASSGGTGSQPQHF.

V usage is TRBV18 and J usage is TRBJ1-5, with D unresolved. The germline gives CDR1 KGHSH, CDR2 LQKENI. V was pared by 3 bases and J by 0 bases, with 3 bases between. This CDR3 comprises 13 residues. The CDR3: CASSPVSNQPQHF. CDR3 coding DNA: TGTGCCAGCTCACCGGTTAGCAATCAGCCCCAGCATTTT. The variable domain in full, with the rest retrieved from reference TRBV18 and TRBJ1-5, is NAGVMQNPRHLVRRRGQEARLRCSPMKGHSHVYWYRQLPEEGLKFMVYLQKENIIDESGMPKERFSAEFPKEGPSILRIQQVVRGDSAAYFCASSPVSNQPQHFGDGTRLSIL.